The 13 T cell receptor beta chains listed next were all sequenced from one sample in a study of OX40 agonist ivuxolimab in advanced cancers. Repertoires were generated with immunoSEQ multiplex PCR, while TCRdb's copy carries only in-frame clones and drops some. Of approximately 54,000 clones listed, about 90% are singletons. The sequencing here drew on CD4+ or CD8+ T cells sorted from blood, taken in a trial of the OX40 agonist ivuxolimab. These receptor sequences come from an adult with an advanced solid tumor such as melanoma, head and neck, liver or kidney cancer.

The chain is built from TRBV5-6 and TRBJ1-1; no reliable D call. This CDR3 spans 15 amino acids. The V gene lost 4 bases and the J gene lost 1 base, with 14 bases spanning the gap. The germline V gene encodes CDR1 SGHDT and CDR2 YYEEEE. Here the CDR3 DNA reads TGTGCCAGCAGCAAAAGGTTGTCCCCGAACACTGAAGCTTTCTTT. It encodes CASSKRLSPNTEAFF. The whole variable domain, remainder taken from reference TRBV5-6 and TRBJ1-1, is DAGVTQSPTHLIKTRGQQVTLRCSPKSGHDTVSWYQQALGQGPQFIFQYYEEEERQRGNFPDRFSGHQFPNYSSELNVNALLLGDSALYLCASSKRLSPNTEAFFGQGTRLTVV.

This chain joins TRBV7-9 and TRBJ2-3, with D perhaps TRBD1 (6 bases). The CDR3 is made up of 13 amino acids. CDR1 is SEHNR and CDR2 is FQNEAQ in the germline V gene (reference sequence). V was clipped by 5 bases and J by 2 bases, with 8 bases between them. CDR3 amino acids: CASSGQNTDTQYF. CDR3 bases: TGTGCCAGCAGCGGACAGAACACAGATACGCAGTATTTT.

The V call is TRBV28, the J call TRBJ1-2; TRBD1 matches at 8 bases. V was pared by 6 bases and J by 10 bases, with 10 bases of the junction left unmatched. The CDR3 is 13 amino acids. CDR1 MDHEN and CDR2 SYDVKM come from the germline V gene. The CDR3 sequence: CASSRIDRGSYTF. In DNA form, the CDR3 reads TGTGCCAGCAGCCGGATCGACAGGGGTTCCTACACCTTC.

The rearrangement links TRBV5-1 to TRBJ1-2; possibly TRBD1 for D (6 bases). Germline V CDR1 and CDR2: SGHRS, YFSETQ. This CDR3 has 16 residues. The V end was cut by 4 bases, the J end by 0 bases, with 16 bases between. The CDR3 DNA is TGCGCCAGCAGCCAACTCACAGGGATAGCTAACTATGGCTACACCTTC. Its protein product is CASSQLTGIANYGYTF.

V gene TRBV7-3 combines with J gene TRBJ2-7; D perhaps matches TRBD1 (6 bases). The germline gives CDR1 SGHTA, CDR2 FQGTGA. Trimming took 2 bases from V and 0 from J, leaving 17 bases between them. The CDR3 is made up of 17 amino acids. The CDR3 DNA follows: TGTGCCAGCAGCTTAGCCCCCACAGGGCCCTACTCCTACGAGCAGTACTTC. This sequence encodes CASSLAPTGPYSYEQYF.

V usage is TRBV7-8 and J usage is TRBJ1-2; D is uncertain. The CDR3 runs to 14 residues. CDR1 is SGHVS and CDR2 is FQNEAQ in the germline V gene. V was pared by 5 bases and J by 4 bases, with 14 bases between. Written as DNA, the CDR3 is TGTGCCAGCAGCCCCAGTGTCACCTCCTATGGCTACACCTTC. It is translated as CASSPSVTSYGYTF. The full variable domain, with the rest looked up from reference TRBV7-8 and TRBJ1-2, is GAGVSQSPRYKVAKRGQDVALRCDPISGHVSLFWYQQALGQGPEFLTYFQNEAQLDKSGLPSDRFFAERPEGSVSTLKIQRTQQEDSAVYLCASSPSVTSYGYTFGSGTRLTVV.

This sequence joins TRBV28 and TRBJ2-7; 10 nucleotides agree with TRBD2. The CDR3 covers 14 residues. Germline CDR1 reads MDHEN; CDR2 reads SYDVKM. J was trimmed by 0 bases and V by 9 bases; bases with no gene match: 5. CDR3 loop: CASQLAGSSYEQYF. The CDR3 region has the DNA TGTGCCAGTCAACTAGCGGGAAGCTCCTACGAGCAGTACTTC.

The rearrangement uses TRBV11-3 and TRBJ1-5, with D possibly matching TRBD1 (6 bases). The CDR3 runs to 17 residues. Per the germline V gene, CDR1 is SGHNT and CDR2 is YENEEA. The V end was cut by 2 bases, the J end by 3 bases, with 17 bases between. This chain's CDR3 is CASSLIGGAGDNQPQHF. Here the CDR3 DNA reads TGTGCCAGCAGCTTAATAGGTGGGGCAGGGGACAATCAGCCCCAGCATTTT.

The CDR3 DNA sequence: TGTGCCAGCAGCTTAGATAGCGGGAGGGGTGAGCAGTTCTTC. It is translated as CASSLDSGRGEQFF. This chain links TRBV11-3 with TRBJ2-1, with 11 bases aligning to TRBD2. The CDR3 is 14 amino acids. The V gene's germline CDR1 is SGHNT and CDR2 YENEEA. The V gene end was trimmed by 0 bases and the J gene end by 9 bases; junction bases not matched to a gene: 1. Combining the CDR3 with reference TRBV11-3 and TRBJ2-1 gives the whole variable domain EAGVVQSPRYKIIEKKQPVAFWCNPISGHNTLYWYLQNLGQGPELLIRYENEEAVDDSQLPKDRFSAERLKGVDSTLKIQPAELGDSAVYLCASSLDSGRGEQFFGPGTRLTVL.

The genes are TRBV4-1 and TRBJ1-1; weak D call: TRBD1 (5 bases). The length of the CDR3 is 16 residues. V shed 1 base and J shed 5 bases, with 17 bases lying between them. The germline V gene has CDR1 MGHRA and CDR2 YSYEKL. The DNA for the CDR3 is TGCGCCAGCAGCCAAGGGGAAGGTAGGGGTCGAACTGAAGCTTTCTTT. Encoded protein: CASSQGEGRGRTEAFF.

The V and J genes are TRBV28 and TRBJ1-1; no definite D call. The V end lost 11 bases, the J end lost 3 bases, and 13 bases lay between the germline ends. The CDR3 extends over 12 amino acids. In germline, CDR1 is MDHEN, CDR2 SYDVKM. CDR3 sequence reads: CAAAVGYTEAFF. As DNA, the CDR3 is TGTGCCGCTGCGGTTGGCTACACTGAAGCTTTCTTT.

V and J are TRBV7-8 and TRBJ2-7; the D call may be TRBD1 or TRBD2 (5 bases each). CDR3 size: 13 residues. Germline V lookup: CDR1 SGHVS, CDR2 FQNEAQ. The V end lost 5 bases, the J end lost 6 bases, and 14 bases lay between the germline ends. CDR3 bases: TGTGCCAGCAGCCTCCTAGAGGGGTTCGAGCAGTACTTC. It codes for CASSLLEGFEQYF.

V and J are TRBV9 and TRBJ2-1, with unresolved D. The length of the CDR3 is 14 residues. Trimming took off 0 bases at V and 6 bases at J, with 10 bases between the two ends. The V gene's germline CDR1 is SGDLS and CDR2 YYNGEE. CDR3 nucleotide sequence: TGTGCCAGCAGCGTAGGGTCTTACGGCAATGAGCAGTTCTTC. Translation gives CASSVGSYGNEQFF.